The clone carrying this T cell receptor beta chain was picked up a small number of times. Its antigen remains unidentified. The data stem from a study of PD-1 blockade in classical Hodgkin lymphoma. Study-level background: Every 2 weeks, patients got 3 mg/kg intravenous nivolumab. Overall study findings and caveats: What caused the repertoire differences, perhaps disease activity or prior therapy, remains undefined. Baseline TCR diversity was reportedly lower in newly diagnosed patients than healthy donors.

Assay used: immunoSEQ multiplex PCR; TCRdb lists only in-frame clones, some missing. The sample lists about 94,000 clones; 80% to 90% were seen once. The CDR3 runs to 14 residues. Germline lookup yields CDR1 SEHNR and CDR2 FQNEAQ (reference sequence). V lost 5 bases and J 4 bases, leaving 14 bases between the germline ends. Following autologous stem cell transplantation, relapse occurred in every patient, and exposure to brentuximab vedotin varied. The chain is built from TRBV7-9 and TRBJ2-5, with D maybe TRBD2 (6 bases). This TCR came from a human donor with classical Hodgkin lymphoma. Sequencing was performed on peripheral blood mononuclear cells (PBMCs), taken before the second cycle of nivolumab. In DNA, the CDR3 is TGTGCCAGCAGCATAAATCGGGGAGGAGAGACCCAGTACTTC. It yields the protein CASSINRGGETQYF.